This T cell receptor beta chain originates from a study of CXCR3-negative and CXCR3-positive naive CD8 T cells. Study context: With about 1.5 +/- 0.3 million reads per library, the TRB reads numbered some 150 million in total. Study results and limitations: CXCR3 levels fell partly with cryopreservation; most assays relied on fresh PBMCs.

Each TRB cDNA library was prepared by 5' RACE (with UMI labels). TCRdb re-called the 5' RACE reads and catalogs CDR3 proteins one per entry, DNA excluded. The sample's table shows over 45,000 distinct CDR3 sequences. Remarks on this clonotype: No antigen is known for it.

From germline, CDR1 is SGHTA and CDR2 FQGNSA. The CDR3 sequence is 20 residues long. Per CD8+ T cell subset, triplicate sorts of 300,000 cells each were done. Specimen: naive CXCR3- CD8+ T cells from blood. The subset here: CD45RO-CCR7+CD27+CD95- naive CD8+ T cells lacking CXCR3 (TNR3-). The J gene is TRBJ2-5, the V gene TRBV7-2; TCRdb designates TRBD1, a call that cannot be tested without DNA. The sequence was collected from a human donor in good health. Some clones in this sample may be carry-over from other donors' samples. This chain's CDR3 is CASSLVSIPGQGGTKETQYF.